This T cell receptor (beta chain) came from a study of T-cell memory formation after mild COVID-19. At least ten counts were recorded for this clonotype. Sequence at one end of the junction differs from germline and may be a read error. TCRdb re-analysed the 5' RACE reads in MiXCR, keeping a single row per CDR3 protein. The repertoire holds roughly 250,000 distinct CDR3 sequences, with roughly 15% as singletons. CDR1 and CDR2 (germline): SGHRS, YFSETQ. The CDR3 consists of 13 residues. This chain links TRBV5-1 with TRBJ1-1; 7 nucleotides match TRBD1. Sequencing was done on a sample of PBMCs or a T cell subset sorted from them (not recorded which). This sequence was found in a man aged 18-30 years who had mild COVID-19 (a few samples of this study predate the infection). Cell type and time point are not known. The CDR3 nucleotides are TGTGCCAGCAGTAGACAGGGAAACACTGAAGCTTTCTTT. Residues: CASSRQGNTEAFF.